This T cell receptor beta chain appears in the sequencing data of a study of shared clonotypes between healthy human individuals. The study's findings and limits: When naive CD4 clonotypes were compared across a few donors, 4% to 6.5% were shared. Exclusively blood specimens were collected; tissue repertoires likely differ. Inspection by rarefaction showed sorted-subset sequencing to be incomplete despite large depth.

The repertoire was sequenced with immunoSEQ multiplex PCR; TCRdb's copy has only in-frame clones and lacks some. This table holds approximately 2,000,000 clones, about nine tenths found once. Per the germline V gene, CDR1 is SGHTA and CDR2 is FQGNSA. The CDR3 contains 12 residues. J lost 15 bases, V lost 6 bases, and 11 bases had no gene match. As concerns this clone: Its antigen is unknown.

The J gene is TRBJ2-1, the V gene TRBV7-2, with TRBD1 matching over 7 bases. The receptor was isolated from a man aged 18 to 30 in good health. Some clones in this sample may be carry-over from other donors' samples. Sequencing used naive CD4+ T cells from PBMCs. Noted subset: CD45RA+ positively selected. This CDR3 is CASSPDRVHRFF. CDR3 bases: TGTGCCAGCAGTCCCGACAGGGTACACCGGTTCTTC.